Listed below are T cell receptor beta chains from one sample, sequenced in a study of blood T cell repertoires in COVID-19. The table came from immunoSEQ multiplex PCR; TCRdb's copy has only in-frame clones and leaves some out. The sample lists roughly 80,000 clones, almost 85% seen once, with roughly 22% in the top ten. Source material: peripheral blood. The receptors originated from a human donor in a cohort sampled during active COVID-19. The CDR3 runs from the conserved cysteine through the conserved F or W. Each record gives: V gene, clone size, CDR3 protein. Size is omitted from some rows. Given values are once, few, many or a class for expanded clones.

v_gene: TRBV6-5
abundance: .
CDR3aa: CASSYSGQTDTQYF

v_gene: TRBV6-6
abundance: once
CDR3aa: CASTGIPYSGYTF

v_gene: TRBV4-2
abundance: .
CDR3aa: CASSWERGLAAISSYNEQFF

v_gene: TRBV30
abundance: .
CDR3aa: CAWSRDSHTDTQYF

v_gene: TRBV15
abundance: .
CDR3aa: CATSQTGPNEKLFF

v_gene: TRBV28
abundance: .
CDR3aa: CASSGTGSYRNTIYF

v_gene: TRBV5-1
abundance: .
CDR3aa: CASSREGRVNTGELFF

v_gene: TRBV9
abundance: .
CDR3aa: CASSVGTSGVYIQYF

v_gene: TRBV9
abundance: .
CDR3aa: CASSRASGGAGISNEQFF

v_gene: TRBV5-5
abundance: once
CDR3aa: CASSSRTNYYGYTF

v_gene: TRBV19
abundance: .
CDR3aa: CASSTRGQYF

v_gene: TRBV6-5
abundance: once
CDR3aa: CASMNPGQGNEKLFF

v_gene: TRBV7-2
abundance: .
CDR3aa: CASSNRQGADTQYF

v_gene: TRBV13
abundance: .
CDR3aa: CASSSRQGATWYGYTF

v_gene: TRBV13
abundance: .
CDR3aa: CASSPKDRYNEQFF

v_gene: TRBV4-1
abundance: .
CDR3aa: CASSQDPSSPTYEQYF

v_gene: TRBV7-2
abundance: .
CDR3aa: CASSLSGTGELFF

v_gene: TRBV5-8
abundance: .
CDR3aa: CASSFTYTATNEKLFF

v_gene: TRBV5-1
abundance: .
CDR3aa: CASSLGALTDTQYF

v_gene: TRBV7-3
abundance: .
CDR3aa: CASSPGLAGGHADTQYF

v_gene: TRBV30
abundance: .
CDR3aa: CASGQSAYEQYF

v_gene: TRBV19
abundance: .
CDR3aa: CASIGTGVTGELFF

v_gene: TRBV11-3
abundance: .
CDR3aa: CASGQGAAVGNEQFF

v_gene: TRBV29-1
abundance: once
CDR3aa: CSVDTGLANEKLFF

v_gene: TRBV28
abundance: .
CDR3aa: CASSRGTISEAFF

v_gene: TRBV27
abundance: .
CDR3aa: CASTPGGTGGLNNEQFF

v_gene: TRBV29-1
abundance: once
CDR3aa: CSARPGGGELFF

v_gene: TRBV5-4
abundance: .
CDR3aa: CASSAWAAGGTEAFF

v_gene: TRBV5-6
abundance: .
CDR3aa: CASSSLGGLMGYTGELFF

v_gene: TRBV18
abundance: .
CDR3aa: CASSPYPSTDTGQPQHF

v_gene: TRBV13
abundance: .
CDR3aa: CASSLGTGGVKPQHF

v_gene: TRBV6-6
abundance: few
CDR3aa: CASGRQGVGNTIYF

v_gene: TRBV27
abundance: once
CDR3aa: CASSWYRDRGSPLHF

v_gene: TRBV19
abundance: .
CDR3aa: CASSTLHTGVYEQYF

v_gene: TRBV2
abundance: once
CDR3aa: CASSRTLSFANTGELFF

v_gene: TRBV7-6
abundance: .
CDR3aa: CASSTPTGYGLLNEKLFF

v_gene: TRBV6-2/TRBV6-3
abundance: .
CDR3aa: CASSYSVQLENNEQFF

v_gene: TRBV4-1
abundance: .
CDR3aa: CASSQVKGQGLRLFF

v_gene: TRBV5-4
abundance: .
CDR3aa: CASSPQRTLTGELFF

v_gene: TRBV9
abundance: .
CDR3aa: CASSTGLAGGSDTQYF